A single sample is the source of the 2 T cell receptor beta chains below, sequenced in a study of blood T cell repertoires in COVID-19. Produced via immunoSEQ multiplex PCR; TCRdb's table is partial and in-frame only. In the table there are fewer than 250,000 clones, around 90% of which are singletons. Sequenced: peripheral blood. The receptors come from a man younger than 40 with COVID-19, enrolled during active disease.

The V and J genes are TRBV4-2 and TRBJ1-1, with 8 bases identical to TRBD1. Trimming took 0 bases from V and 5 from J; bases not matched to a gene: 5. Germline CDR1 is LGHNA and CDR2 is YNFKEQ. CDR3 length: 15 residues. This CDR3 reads CASSQDPTGDTEAFF. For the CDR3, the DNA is TGTGCCAGCAGCCAAGATCCGACAGGGGATACTGAAGCTTTCTTT.

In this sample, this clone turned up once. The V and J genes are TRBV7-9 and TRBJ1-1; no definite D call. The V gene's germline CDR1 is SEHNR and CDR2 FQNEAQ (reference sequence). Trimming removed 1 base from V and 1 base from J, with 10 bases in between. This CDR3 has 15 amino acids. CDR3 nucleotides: TGTGCCAGCAGCTTAGTTGCCAGCGGGAACACTGAAGCTTTCTTT. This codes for CASSLVASGNTEAFF.